One and the same sample provided the 25 T cell receptor beta chains below, sequenced in a study of T cell repertoires in cytomegalovirus infection (dated by TCRdb to between 2018 and 2021). For sequencing, an Illumina HiSeq 1500 was employed. In TCRdb, the public reads were trimmed at Q25 with fastp and aligned with MiXCR, with productive beta chains retained. Rows are unified per CDR3 protein, each entry keeping the most common DNA and genes. The sample table lists under 200,000 distinct CDR3 sequences, 17% of them with a count of one. Roughly 20% of the sample is taken by the ten largest. The specimen was CD8+ T cells from PBMCs. The receptors were sampled from a human donor in good health (CMV status not recorded). Some clones in this sample may be carry-over from other donors' samples.

The J gene is TRBJ1-2, the V gene TRBV29-1; D unclear. Trimming removed 5 bases from V and 6 bases from J, with 10 bases in between. CDR1 SQVTM and CDR2 ANQGSEA come from the germline V gene. The CDR3 contains 11 residues. The CDR3 is CSVSSRDGYTF. The CDR3 coding sequence is TGCAGCGTTTCGTCAAGGGATGGCTACACCTTC.

This clonotype was counted only a few times. This chain joins TRBV7-8 and TRBJ2-4; 10 nucleotides align to TRBD2. This CDR3 is built from 18 residues. From germline, CDR1 is SGHVS and CDR2 FQNEAQ. V was clipped by 5 bases and J by 2 bases; unmatched bases: 12. CDR3 loop: CASSEAASGSLTKNIQYF. The CDR3 nucleotides are TGTGCCAGCAGCGAGGCGGCTAGCGGGAGTTTGACCAAAAACATTCAGTACTTC.

The chain carries TRBV28 and TRBJ2-1, with D perhaps matching TRBD2 (5 bases). This CDR3 region has 14 residues. V was clipped by 3 bases and J by 2 bases, with 8 bases between them. Looked up from germline, CDR1 is MDHEN and CDR2 is SYDVKM. CDR3 in amino acids: CASSFSGAYNEQFF. The CDR3 coding sequence is TGTGCCAGCAGTTTCTCCGGGGCCTACAATGAGCAGTTCTTC.

CDR3 amino acids: CASSPGRRSSTDTQYF. The CDR3 region has the DNA TGTGCCAGCAGTCCCGGACGGCGGAGCAGCACAGATACGCAGTATTTT. This chain joins TRBV6-2 or TRBV6-3 and TRBJ2-3; the D is unclear. Germline CDR1 is MNHEY and CDR2 is SVGEGT. The CDR3 covers 16 residues. V dropped 5 bases and J dropped 0 bases, with 15 bases sitting between them.

The chain employs TRBV7-9 and TRBJ2-5; D might be TRBD2 (5 bases). Germline CDR1 SEHNR, CDR2 FQNEAQ (reference sequence). V was shortened by 0 bases and J by 5 bases, with 10 bases between the two germline ends. The CDR3 is made up of 14 amino acids. The CDR3 here is CASSLAASQETQYF. The CDR3 nucleotides read TGTGCCAGCAGCTTAGCGGCTAGCCAGGAGACCCAGTACTTC.

This sequence joins TRBV7-6 and TRBJ2-1; D perhaps matches TRBD2 (5 bases). The germline V and J ends were trimmed by 5 bases and 0 bases, with 11 bases remaining between them. Germline CDR1 and CDR2: SGHVS and FNYEAQ. The CDR3 sequence is 15 residues long. CDR3 nucleotides: TGTGCCAGCAGCCCGTACGAGGGCTCCTACAATGAGCAGTTCTTC. As protein: CASSPYEGSYNEQFF. Drawing the rest from reference TRBV7-6 and TRBJ2-1, the complete variable domain is GAGVSQSPRYKVTKRGQDVALRCDPISGHVSLYWYRQALGQGPEFLTYFNYEAQQDKSGLPNDRFSAERPEGSISTLTIQRTEQRDSAMYRCASSPYEGSYNEQFFGPGTRLTVL.

The chain links TRBV7-6 to TRBJ1-1; unclear D gene. Trimming stripped 5 bases from V and 4 bases from J, with 11 bases between. Germline assignment: CDR1 SGHVS and CDR2 FNYEAQ. The CDR3 runs 13 residues. The CDR3 bases are TGTGCCAGCAGCGCCAATGCGGGCACTGAAGCTTTCTTT. As protein: CASSANAGTEAFF.

This clonotype was counted a few times. The rearrangement uses TRBV20-1 and TRBJ1-2; D is possibly TRBD1 (6 bases). The CDR3 spans 14 residues. The V end was cut by 1 base, the J end by 4 bases, with 13 bases between. Germline V CDR1 and CDR2: DFQATT, SNEGSKA (reference sequence). CDR3 protein: CSARGTGSTYGYTF. The CDR3 DNA is TGCAGTGCTAGAGGTACAGGGAGTACCTATGGCTACACCTTC.

This chain joins TRBV6-2 or TRBV6-3 and TRBJ2-1, with D possibly called TRBD1 or TRBD2 (5 bases each). Per germline, CDR1 MNHEY and CDR2 SVGEGT. The CDR3 covers 13 residues. V lost 3 bases and J 13 bases, leaving 16 bases between the germline ends. CDR3 in amino acids: CASSYGAPRGQFF. In nucleotides, the CDR3 is TGTGCCAGCAGTTATGGGGCCCCCCGGGGACAGTTCTTC.

This clonotype was observed a few times. The genes are TRBV4-3 and TRBJ2-3; 11 bases are a match to TRBD1. Trimming removed 0 bases from V and 4 bases from J; junction bases left unmatched: 3. CDR3 size: 16 residues. Germline loops: CDR1 LGHNA, CDR2 YSLEER. CDR3 sequence (DNA): TGCGCCAGCAGCCAAGAGCCGGGACAGGGGGCAGATACGCAGTATTTT. This sequence encodes CASSQEPGQGADTQYF.

The CDR3 here is CASSLSRLEAFF. CDR3 DNA: TGTGCCAGCAGCTTAAGCAGACTTGAAGCTTTCTTT. The chain joins TRBV7-9 to TRBJ1-1, with D uncertain. The V gene's germline CDR1 is SEHNR and CDR2 FQNEAQ (reference sequence). The V and J ends lost 2 bases and 7 bases respectively, with 8 bases between them. This CDR3 comprises 12 residues.

There are many counts of this clonotype. The genes are TRBV30 and TRBJ2-5; TRBD2 matches at 12 bases. The germline gives CDR1 GTSNPN, CDR2 SVGIG (reference sequence). This CDR3 is 15 amino acids long. The V and J ends lost 2 bases and 5 bases, in that order; junction bases with no gene match: 6. CDR3 sequence (DNA): TGTGCCTGGAGTCGACTAGCGGGAGAATGGGAGACCCAGTACTTC. Residues: CAWSRLAGEWETQYF.

This clonotype was observed a handful of times. This chain joins TRBV7-6 and TRBJ2-3; D tentatively reads TRBD1 or TRBD2 (7 bases each). V was trimmed by 5 bases and J by 0 bases, leaving 27 bases between them. The CDR3 contains 20 residues. The germline V gene encodes CDR1 SGHVS and CDR2 FNYEAQ. The CDR3 DNA follows: TGTGCCAGCAGCGAGGGGGCTAGCGGAGACCTAGGCCCTAGCACAGATACGCAGTATTTT. Its translation is CASSEGASGDLGPSTDTQYF.

The rearrangement joins TRBV4-3 to TRBJ2-1; a weak D match, TRBD1 (5 bases). V shed 4 bases and J shed 0 bases, with 7 bases lying between them. This CDR3 spans 14 amino acids. Germline CDR1 and CDR2: LGHNA and YSLEER. In nucleotides, the CDR3 is TGCGCCAGCAGCCCCCAGGGCTCCTACAATGAGCAGTTCTTC. Its translation is CASSPQGSYNEQFF.

The V and J genes are TRBV7-2 and TRBJ1-1, with 9 bases identical to TRBD1. J gave up 0 bases and V 0 bases, and 2 bases lay outside the gene matches. Germline CDR1 and CDR2: SGHTA and FQGNSA. The CDR3 consists of 16 residues. Here the CDR3 DNA reads TGTGCCAGCAGCTTAGCACGGACAGGGGTGAACACTGAAGCTTTCTTT. The encoded protein is CASSLARTGVNTEAFF.

This clonotype was found a few times. The chain is built from TRBV7-8 and TRBJ1-4, with 7 positions matching TRBD1. The CDR3 has 16 residues. V gave up 5 bases and J gave up 4 bases; unmatched junction bases: 10. In germline, CDR1 is SGHVS, CDR2 FQNEAQ. In DNA, the CDR3 is TGTGCCAGCAGCGACCGGACGTGGGACAGTAATGAAAAACTGTTTTTT. It codes for CASSDRTWDSNEKLFF.

This clonotype was observed a handful of times. The chain combines TRBV6-6 with TRBJ2-1; D uncertain. The V gene's germline CDR1 is MNHNY and CDR2 SVGAGI (reference sequence). This CDR3 comprises 12 residues. V was cut by 2 bases and J by 8 bases, with 7 bases left in between. The CDR3, as DNA: TGTGCCAGCAGTTACCCGAAGGATGAGCAGTTCTTC. Encoded protein: CASSYPKDEQFF.

The V gene is TRBV28, the J gene TRBJ1-1, with no clear D. CDR3 length: 13 amino acids. CDR1 is MDHEN and CDR2 is SYDVKM in the germline V gene. The germline V and J ends were trimmed by 2 bases and 5 bases, with 9 bases remaining between them. CDR3: CASSLQPRTEAFF. CDR3 nucleotides: TGTGCCAGCAGTTTACAGCCAAGGACTGAAGCTTTCTTT.

The chain employs TRBV28 and TRBJ2-2; the D gene could be TRBD1 or TRBD2 (5 bases each). The CDR3 is 15 residues long. CDR1 and CDR2 from the germline V gene are MDHEN and SYDVKM. The ends were cut back, 8 bases at V and 2 bases at J, with 15 bases in the middle. CDR3 nucleotides: TGTGCCAGCGGAATGCAGGGAGAAAACACCGGGGAGCTGTTTTTT. This translates into CASGMQGENTGELFF. The complete variable domain, with remaining parts taken from reference TRBV28 and TRBJ2-2, reads DVKVTQSSRYLVKRTGEKVFLECVQDMDHENMFWYRQDPGLGLRLIYFSYDVKMKEKGDIPEGYSVSREKKERFSLILESASTNQTSMYLCASGMQGENTGELFFGEGSRLTVL.

This CDR3 is CASSFLANTGELFF. CDR3 DNA: TGTGCCAGCAGTTTTCTCGCGAACACCGGGGAGCTGTTTTTT. V and J are TRBV12-3 or TRBV12-4 and TRBJ2-2, with unresolved D. V dropped 3 bases and J dropped 0 bases, with 5 bases sitting between them. The CDR3 is 14 residues long.

This clonotype was observed many times. This chain joins TRBV19 and TRBJ2-7; D may be TRBD1 (6 bases). V lost 5 bases and J 3 bases, leaving 8 bases between the germline ends. The CDR3 extends over 12 amino acids. Germline values: CDR1 LNHDA, CDR2 SQIVND (reference sequence). In DNA, the CDR3 is TGTGCCAGTAGTGACAGGTTCTACGAGCAGTACTTC. Translated, it gives CASSDRFYEQYF.

The table lists this clonotype with a few counts. The J gene is TRBJ2-1, the V gene TRBV7-9, with 14 bases that match TRBD2. Germline CDR1 and CDR2: SEHNR and FQNEAQ (reference sequence). This CDR3 region has 15 residues. Trimming removed 5 bases from V and 15 bases from J; junction bases left unmatched: 12. The DNA for the CDR3 is TGTGCCAGCAGCGCCCCGGGACTAGCGGGAGAAAATCGGTTCTTC. Protein product: CASSAPGLAGENRFF.

This clonotype was counted once. J is TRBJ1-1 and V is TRBV7-6; D is unresolved. CDR3 length equals 15 residues. V shed 2 bases and J shed 5 bases, with 15 bases lying between them. Germline V gene data show CDR1 as SGHVS and CDR2 as FNYEAQ. In DNA form, the CDR3 reads TGTGCCAGCAGCTTAACGACCCATATTAAAACTGAAGCTTTCTTT. Translated, it gives CASSLTTHIKTEAFF.

The table lists this clonotype with many counts. The CDR3 DNA follows: TGTGCCAGCAGCTTACTGTCAAAGACTAGCGGGGATAATGAGCAGTTCTTC. This translates into CASSLLSKTSGDNEQFF. V gene TRBV7-2 combines with J gene TRBJ2-1, with 11 bases aligning to TRBD2. This CDR3 region has 17 residues. The V and J ends lost 2 bases and 7 bases, in that order; junction bases with no gene match: 10. The germline CDR1 and CDR2 sequences are SGHTA and FQGNSA.

There are many counts of this clonotype. The V gene is TRBV7-9, the J gene TRBJ2-1, with D possibly being TRBD1 or TRBD2 (5 bases each). The germline V gene encodes CDR1 SEHNR and CDR2 FQNEAQ (reference sequence). Trimming pared 2 bases from V and 8 bases from J, leaving 13 bases between. This CDR3 comprises 14 residues. In nucleotides, the CDR3 is TGTGCCAGCAGCTTACACCAGGGAGCCTATGAGCAGTTCTTC. Translated: CASSLHQGAYEQFF.